This TCR beta chain was sequenced for a study of cytomegalovirus exposure and HLA in healthy donors. Germline V gene lookup returns CDR1 MNHEY and CDR2 SMNVEV (reference sequence). J lost 6 bases, V lost 5 bases, and 11 bases had no gene match. The CDR3 consists of 17 residues. Study results and limitations: As a later analysis revealed, the rate of TCR association differed by HLA locus, with DRB1 most and HLA-C fewest.

About this clone: Its antigen is still unknown.

13 Jbeta primers and 60 Vbeta primers were used for the PCR. Libraries were prepared by immunoSEQ multiplex PCR; TCRdb keeps only in-frame clonotypes and omits some of them. The sample has roughly 34,000 clones, and its top ten clones hold 4.5%. The specimen sequenced was PBMCs. This TCR was recovered from a woman aged 35 to 49 in good health and CMV-seropositive. This chain joins TRBV27 and TRBJ2-2; TRBD2 aligns across 11 bases. The CDR3 nucleotides read TGTGCCAGCAGTCCTCTTCTTAGCGGGAGGGCCCCCGGGGAGCTGTTTTTT. It codes for CASSPLLSGRAPGELFF.